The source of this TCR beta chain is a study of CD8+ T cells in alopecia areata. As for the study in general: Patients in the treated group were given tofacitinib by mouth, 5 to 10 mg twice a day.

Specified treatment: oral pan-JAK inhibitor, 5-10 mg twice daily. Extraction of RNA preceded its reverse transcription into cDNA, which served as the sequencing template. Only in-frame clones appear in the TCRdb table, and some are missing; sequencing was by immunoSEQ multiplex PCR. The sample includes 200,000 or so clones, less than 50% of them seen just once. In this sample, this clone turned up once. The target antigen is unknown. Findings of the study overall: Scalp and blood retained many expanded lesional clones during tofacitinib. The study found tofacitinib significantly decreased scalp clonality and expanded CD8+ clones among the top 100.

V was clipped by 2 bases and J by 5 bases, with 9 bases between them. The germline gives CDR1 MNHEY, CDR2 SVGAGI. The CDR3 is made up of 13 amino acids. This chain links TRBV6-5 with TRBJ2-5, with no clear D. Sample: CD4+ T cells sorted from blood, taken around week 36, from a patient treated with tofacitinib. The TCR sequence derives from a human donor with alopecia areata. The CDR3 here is CASSYGMGETQYF. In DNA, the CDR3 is TGTGCCAGCAGTTACGGGATGGGGGAGACCCAGTACTTC.